The 20 T cell receptor beta chains below come from one sample, sequenced in a study of T cell repertoires in cytomegalovirus infection. Via MiXCR, TCRdb re-called the reads, giving one row per CDR3 protein. The sample comprises 300,000 to 400,000 distinct CDR3 sequences, 25% to 30% of which are singletons, and 20% rests with the top ten. Their cognate antigens are unknown. The material was cultured PBMCs, obtained from culture after CMV antigen stimulation. These receptors came from a human donor in good health (CMV status not recorded). Some clones in this sample may be carry-over from other donors' samples.

This clonotype was detected only a few times. This chain joins TRBV7-3 and TRBJ2-2, with 9 bases lining up with TRBD2. This CDR3 has 16 residues. In germline, CDR1 is SGHTA, CDR2 FQGTGA. After removal of 5 bases from V and 2 bases from J, the junction contained 6 bases not matched to a gene. The DNA for the CDR3 is TGTGCCAGCAGCCTAAGCGGGGGGAAAAACACCGGGGAGCTGTTTTTT. This codes for CASSLSGGKNTGELFF. Filled out from reference TRBV7-3 and TRBJ2-2, the complete variable domain reads GAGVSQTPSNKVTEKGKYVELRCDPISGHTALYWYRQSLGQGPEFLIYFQGTGAADDSGLPNDRFFAVRPEGSVSTLKIQRTERGDSAVYLCASSLSGGKNTGELFFGEGSRLTVL.

V is TRBV6-5 and J is TRBJ1-1, with D possibly matching TRBD1 (6 bases). The CDR3 covers 15 residues. Trimming left V 5 bases short and J 1 base short, with 14 bases between. Germline CDR1 is MNHEY and CDR2 is SVGAGI. CDR3 nucleotides: TGTGCCAGCAGTCAATACAGGGTTTCGAACACTGAAGCTTTCTTT. This gives the protein CASSQYRVSNTEAFF.

This clonotype showed up many times. The chain recombines TRBV24-1 with TRBJ2-1, with D perhaps given as TRBD1 or TRBD2 (5 bases each). In germline, CDR1 is KGHDR, CDR2 SFDVKD. This CDR3 comprises 20 residues. Trimming took 2 bases from V and 2 from J, leaving 24 bases between them. CDR3 residues: CATSDSGLPRSLFTYNEQFF. CDR3 bases: TGTGCCACCAGTGATTCGGGGCTACCACGCTCCCTTTTTACCTACAATGAGCAGTTCTTC.

This clonotype was detected ten times or more. The rearrangement uses TRBV11-2 and TRBJ2-3; TRBD2 matches 8 bases. With 3 bases clipped from V and 0 bases from J, the junction kept 2 bases outside the gene matches. The CDR3 runs to 15 residues. The germline gives CDR1 SGHAT, CDR2 FQNNGV. CDR3 in DNA: TGTGCCAGCAGCTTCGGGGGGGTTAGCACAGATACGCAGTATTTT. Translation gives CASSFGGVSTDTQYF.

This clonotype was seen at least ten times. V is TRBV7-8 and J is TRBJ2-4; D gene unclear. With 1 base removed from V and 0 bases from J, the gap between germline ends came to 10 bases. The CDR3 consists of 16 residues. Germline assignment: CDR1 SGHVS and CDR2 FQNEAQ. The CDR3 spells CASSLEGPLAKNIQYF. The CDR3 nucleotides are TGTGCCAGCAGCTTAGAAGGCCCCTTAGCCAAAAACATTCAGTACTTC.

The CDR3 sequence is CSVVGTQETQYF. CDR3 bases: TGCAGCGTTGTTGGGACCCAAGAGACCCAGTACTTC. V gene TRBV29-1 combines with J gene TRBJ2-5; the D gene could be TRBD1 or TRBD2 (5 bases each). The V end lost 4 bases, the J end lost 1 base, and 7 bases lay between the germline ends. The CDR3 has 12 residues. Germline V gives CDR1 SQVTM, CDR2 ANQGSEA.

The V gene is TRBV10-3, the J gene TRBJ2-1, with 7 bases fitting TRBD2. Germline V CDR1 and CDR2: ENHRY, SYGVKD. The V and J ends lost 6 bases and 3 bases, in that order; junction bases with no gene match: 8. This CDR3 comprises 15 residues. The CDR3 region has the DNA TGTGCCATCAGGGGAGGGCGAGGTAGCTACAATGAGCAGTTCTTC. It specifies CAIRGGRGSYNEQFF.

This clonotype was counted between two and nine times. V gene TRBV2 combines with J gene TRBJ2-5; D might be TRBD1 or TRBD2, each matching 5 bases. Germline loops: CDR1 SNHLY, CDR2 FYNNEI. This CDR3 comprises 16 residues. Trimming removed 1 base from V and 4 bases from J, with 16 bases in between. The CDR3 coding sequence is TGTGCCAGCAGTGAAGATGGGGGTTTACAAGGAGAGACCCAGTACTTC. Its translation is CASSEDGGLQGETQYF.

This clonotype was detected ten times or more. The chain joins TRBV7-2 to TRBJ1-2, with 11 nucleotides matching TRBD1. Germline V lookup: CDR1 SGHTA, CDR2 FQGNSA. Trimming took 1 base from V and 4 from J; bases not matched to a gene: 2. The CDR3 has 15 amino acids. This CDR3 is CASSLGTGGFYGYTF. DNA of the CDR3: TGTGCCAGCAGCTTAGGGACAGGGGGCTTCTATGGCTACACCTTC. Supplemented by reference TRBV7-2 and TRBJ1-2, the full variable domain reads GAGVSQSPSNKVTEKGKDVELRCDPISGHTALYWYRQSLGQGLEFLIYFQGNSAPDKSGLPSDRFSAERTGGSVSTLTIQRTQQEDSAVYLCASSLGTGGFYGYTFGSGTRLTVV.

The rearrangement links TRBV27 to TRBJ2-1; 11 bases map to TRBD1. Per germline, CDR1 MNHEY and CDR2 SMNVEV (reference sequence). The CDR3 is 15 amino acids. V lost 6 bases to trimming and J lost 5 bases; unmatched junction nucleotides: 6. This chain's CDR3 is CASSRGQGVDNEQFF. CDR3 nucleotides: TGTGCCAGCAGCCGGGGACAGGGGGTAGACAATGAGCAGTTCTTC.

This clonotype was picked up many times. The chain joins TRBV7-3 to TRBJ1-1; D gene uncertain. CDR1 and CDR2 from the germline V gene are SGHTA and FQGTGA. CDR3 length: 16 amino acids. Trimming removed 3 bases at V and 2 bases at J, with 16 bases between. Here the CDR3 DNA reads TGTGCCAGCAGCTTCGATAGCGTGCGGGGAAACACTGAAGCTTTCTTT. As protein: CASSFDSVRGNTEAFF.

This clonotype was observed a handful of times. This chain uses TRBV27 with TRBJ1-5, with a weak D call TRBD1 (5 bases). Germline CDR1 reads MNHEY; CDR2 reads SMNVEV (reference sequence). The CDR3 has 17 residues. The V end lost 1 base, the J end lost 2 bases, and 15 bases lay between the germline ends. CDR3 coding DNA: TGTGCCAGCAGTTTATTTAAGGGGTCCGGGGGCAATCAGCCCCAGCATTTT. This sequence encodes CASSLFKGSGGNQPQHF.

This clonotype was detected a few times. The chain employs TRBV4-2 and TRBJ1-3, with D perhaps matching TRBD1 (5 bases). V lost 0 bases to trimming and J lost 1 base, with 10 bases between them. The CDR3 length is 16 residues. Germline V gene sequence: CDR1 LGHNA, CDR2 YNFKEQ. The CDR3, as DNA: TGTGCCAGCAGCCAAGATGGTGGGGGGTCTGGAAACACCATATATTTT. The encoded protein is CASSQDGGGSGNTIYF.

This clonotype was observed a few times. The chain combines TRBV7-2 with TRBJ2-2, with 8 nucleotides matching TRBD1. This CDR3 region has 15 residues. V gave up 5 bases and J gave up 3 bases; unmatched junction bases: 5. Germline CDR1 reads SGHTA; CDR2 reads FQGNSA. The CDR3 loop is CASSPDRGYTGELFF. In DNA, the CDR3 is TGTGCCAGCAGCCCCGACAGGGGCTACACCGGGGAGCTGTTTTTT.

This clonotype was seen a handful of times. The chain combines TRBV6-5 with TRBJ1-1; weak D call: TRBD1 (5 bases). Trimming left V 4 bases short and J 7 bases short, with 10 bases between. The CDR3 totals 12 residues. Per the germline V gene, CDR1 is MNHEY and CDR2 is SVGAGI. The CDR3 DNA reads TGTGCCAGCAGTTTACGGGACCGTGAAGCTTTCTTT. Encoded protein: CASSLRDREAFF.

The V and J genes are TRBV6-5 and TRBJ2-7; D possibly corresponds to TRBD1 (6 bases). From germline, CDR1 is MNHEY and CDR2 SVGAGI. The CDR3 covers 14 residues. Trimming removed 10 bases from V and 3 bases from J, with 19 bases in between. CDR3 residues: CATEKTGSLYEQYF. CDR3 DNA: TGTGCCACTGAGAAAACAGGGTCTCTCTACGAGCAGTACTTC.

The rearrangement links TRBV11-2 to TRBJ2-1, with TRBD2 identical over 11 bases. Germline V gives CDR1 SGHAT, CDR2 FQNNGV. V dropped 5 bases and J dropped 7; count of bases not matched to a gene: 7. This CDR3 contains 15 residues. CDR3 DNA sequence: TGTGCCAGCAGCACAATAGCGGGGGGGAGAAATGAGCAGTTCTTC. Protein sequence: CASSTIAGGRNEQFF.

V gene TRBV7-2 combines with J gene TRBJ2-7; 7 nucleotides agree with TRBD2. This CDR3 contains 15 residues. The V and J ends lost 2 bases and 5 bases, in that order; junction bases with no gene match: 9. Germline-derived CDR1 and CDR2 are SGHTA and FQGNSA. The chain's CDR3 is CASSLWLAATHEQYF. The CDR3 coding sequence is TGTGCCAGCAGCTTATGGCTAGCGGCCACCCACGAGCAGTACTTC.

The chain carries TRBV5-4 and TRBJ1-2; the D gene is possibly TRBD1 (5 bases). Trimming took 4 bases from V and 2 from J, leaving 18 bases between them. This CDR3 is built from 16 residues. The V gene's germline CDR1 is SGHNT and CDR2 YYREEE (reference sequence). The CDR3: CASSLFVGLDNYGYTF. The CDR3 DNA is TGTGCCAGCAGCCTATTTGTGGGACTCGACAACTATGGCTACACCTTC.

The rearrangement uses TRBV4-2 and TRBJ2-1; D might be TRBD1 or TRBD2, each matching 6 bases. Germline CDR1 is LGHNA and CDR2 is YNFKEQ. Trimming stripped 1 base from V and 4 bases from J, with 17 bases between. The CDR3 is 17 amino acids. The CDR3 region is CASSQVGGGVIYNEQFF. Written as DNA, the CDR3 is TGTGCCAGCAGCCAAGTGGGGGGCGGGGTCATTTACAATGAGCAGTTCTTC.